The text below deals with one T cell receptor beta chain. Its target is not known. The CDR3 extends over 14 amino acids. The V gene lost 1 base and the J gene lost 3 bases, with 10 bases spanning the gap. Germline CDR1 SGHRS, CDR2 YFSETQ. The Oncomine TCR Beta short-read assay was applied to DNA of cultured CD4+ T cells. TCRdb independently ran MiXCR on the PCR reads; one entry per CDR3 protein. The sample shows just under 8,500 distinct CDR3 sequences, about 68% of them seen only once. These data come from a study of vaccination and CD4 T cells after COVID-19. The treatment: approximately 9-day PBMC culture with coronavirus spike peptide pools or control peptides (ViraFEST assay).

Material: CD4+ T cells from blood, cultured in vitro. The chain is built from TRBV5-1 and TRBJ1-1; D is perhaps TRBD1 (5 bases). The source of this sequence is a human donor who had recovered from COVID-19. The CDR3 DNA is TGCGCCAGCAGCTTGTACAGGCTGGACACTGAAGCTTTCTTT. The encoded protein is CASSLYRLDTEAFF.